A selection of T cell receptor beta chains follows, all from one sample in a study of identical twins. TCRdb itself ran the 5' RACE reads through MiXCR, one entry per CDR3 protein. This sample has more than 650,000 distinct CDR3 sequences, with around 6.1% found just once. Sequenced material: naive T cells sorted from blood. These receptors all come from a man aged 18 to 30 in good health. Both conserved end residues are part of each CDR3. D genes are given only for firm matches. Clone size is shown for a subset of rows, as once, few, many or a class of expanded clone.

d_call j_call clone_size v_call cdr3_nt cdr3_aa
- TRBJ2-3 few TRBV20-1 TGCAGTGCACCTGCCCCCCCGGAAGATACGCAGTATTTT CSAPAPPEDTQYF
TRBD1 TRBJ1-1 many TRBV29-1 TGCAGCGTTGAAGGCCGGGACAGTCCGACTGAAGCTTTCTTT CSVEGRDSPTEAFF
TRBD2 TRBJ2-7 - TRBV7-2 TGTGCCAGCAGCTTTAGCGGGAGGTCCTACGAGCAGTACTTC CASSFSGRSYEQYF
TRBD1 TRBJ1-5 - TRBV7-6 TGTGCCAGCAGCTTAGCGTTGGGGGACAGCGCCCAGCCCCAGCATTTT CASSLALGDSAQPQHF
- TRBJ1-5 many TRBV21-1 TGTGCCAGCAGCAAACGGACAGGGGATCAGCCCCAGCATTTT CASSKRTGDQPQHF
- TRBJ2-2 many TRBV12-3/TRBV12-4 TGTGCCAGCAGTTTTGTCCCCGGGGAGCTGTTTTTT CASSFVPGELFF
- TRBJ1-5 - TRBV21-1 TGTGCCAGCAGCGACCAGGACAGGCCCAGCAATCAGCCCCAGCATTTT CASSDQDRPSNQPQHF
TRBD1 TRBJ2-2 few TRBV11-2 TGTGCCAGCAGCGCGCACAGGGGGCGCGGCACCGGGGAGCTGTTTTTT CASSAHRGRGTGELFF
TRBD1 TRBJ1-5 many TRBV20-1 TGCAGTGCTAGTCAGGGGGTATTACGGGATCAGCCCCAGCATTTT CSASQGVLRDQPQHF
TRBD1 TRBJ1-2 - TRBV24-1 TGTGCCACCAGTGATCCGGATGACAGGGTAGGGGGCTACACCTTC CATSDPDDRVGGYTF
- TRBJ1-1 many TRBV3-1 TGTGCCAGCAGCCAAGGACGGTTGAACACTGAAGCTTTCTTT CASSQGRLNTEAFF
TRBD2 TRBJ2-1 many TRBV11-2 TGTGCCAGCAGCTTAGAAGGCGGGACTAGCGGGAGAATCCGTCCGGTCAATGAGCAGTTCTTC CASSLEGGTSGRIRPVNEQFF
- TRBJ2-2 few TRBV3-1 TGTGCCAGCAGCCAAGATTTTAGCTCCGGGGAGCTGTTTTTT CASSQDFSSGELFF
TRBD2 TRBJ2-7 many TRBV20-1 TGCAGTGCTAGATCTCGGAATACGGGCCAGCGGGAGATTTGGAGCTCCTACGAGCAGTACTTC CSARSRNTGQREIWSSYEQYF
- TRBJ2-7 many TRBV12-3/TRBV12-4 TGTGCCAGCAGTTTAGGAGGAGGGGCGGGAATCTACGAGCAGTACTTC CASSLGGGAGIYEQYF
- TRBJ2-7 few TRBV7-9 TGTGCCAGCAGCTTAGAGTGGGCACCTTACTCCGAGCAGTACTTC CASSLEWAPYSEQYF
TRBD2 TRBJ2-1 many TRBV7-8 TGTGCCAGCAGCTCCCAGAAACCGCTACCGACTAGCAGCTACAATGAGCAGTTCTTC CASSSQKPLPTSSYNEQFF
TRBD1 TRBJ2-1 many TRBV12-3/TRBV12-4 TGTGCCAGCAGCATAACAGGGGTCGAGCAGTTCTTC CASSITGVEQFF
TRBD2 TRBJ2-7 many TRBV20-1 TGCAGTGCTAGAGATCAGGAGGGAGGGATCCACGAGCAGTACTTC CSARDQEGGIHEQYF
- TRBJ2-3 - TRBV27 TGTGCCAGCAGTTTAGATGGACAGTCCACAGATACGCAGTATTTT CASSLDGQSTDTQYF
- TRBJ2-1 few TRBV5-1 TGCGCCAGCAGCTTGCTTCGGGGGCAGGAGCAGTTCTTC CASSLLRGQEQFF
- TRBJ2-1 - TRBV7-8 TGTGCCAGCAGCGGGCGGGACTGGATAGACAATGAGCAGTTCTTC CASSGRDWIDNEQFF
- TRBJ2-1 many TRBV29-1 TGCAGCGTTGAAGGCGTGACAGACTCCAATGAGCAGTTCTTC CSVEGVTDSNEQFF
- TRBJ2-5 - TRBV11-2 TGTGCCAGCAGCTCACACGTAGGGGTTAAAGAGACCCAGTACTTC CASSSHVGVKETQYF
- TRBJ2-1 - TRBV4-3 TGCGCCAGCAGCCAAGCCCACGGAGGCTACAATGAGCAGTTCTTC CASSQAHGGYNEQFF